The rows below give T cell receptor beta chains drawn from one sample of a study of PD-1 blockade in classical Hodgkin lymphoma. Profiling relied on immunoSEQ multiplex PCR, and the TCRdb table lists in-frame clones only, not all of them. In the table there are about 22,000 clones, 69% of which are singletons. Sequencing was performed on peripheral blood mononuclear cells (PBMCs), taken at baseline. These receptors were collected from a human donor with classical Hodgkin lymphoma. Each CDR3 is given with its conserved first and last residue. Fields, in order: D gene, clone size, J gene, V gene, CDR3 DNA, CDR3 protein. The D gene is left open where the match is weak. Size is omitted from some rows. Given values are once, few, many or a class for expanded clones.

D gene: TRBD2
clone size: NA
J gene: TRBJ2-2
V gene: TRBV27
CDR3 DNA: TGTGCCAGCAGTTGGACGGGGGGTGGTACCGGGGAGCTGTTTTTT
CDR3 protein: CASSWTGGGTGELFF

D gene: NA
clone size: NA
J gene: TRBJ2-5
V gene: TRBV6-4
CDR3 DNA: TGTGCCAGCAGTGAGCGGGCAGGCGTGGAGACCCAGTACTTC
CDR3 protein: CASSERAGVETQYF

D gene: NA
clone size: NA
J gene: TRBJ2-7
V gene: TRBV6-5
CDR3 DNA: TGTGCCAGCAGCGACTGGGGGGCGCGCGAGCAGTACTTC
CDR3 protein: CASSDWGAREQYF

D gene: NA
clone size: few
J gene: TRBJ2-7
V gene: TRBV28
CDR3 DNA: TGTGCCAGCAGTTTCCTAGAGAAGGGTCGCTACGAGCAGTACTTC
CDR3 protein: CASSFLEKGRYEQYF

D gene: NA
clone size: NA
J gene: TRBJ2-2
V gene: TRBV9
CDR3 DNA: TGTGCCAGCAGCGTACGGGGCGGGGAGCTGTTTTTT
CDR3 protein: CASSVRGGELFF

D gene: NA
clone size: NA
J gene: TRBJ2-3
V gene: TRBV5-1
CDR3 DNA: TGCGCCAGCAGGTCCAACAAGCGCGCCGCCTCACCAGATACGCAGTATTTT
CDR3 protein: CASRSNKRAASPDTQYF

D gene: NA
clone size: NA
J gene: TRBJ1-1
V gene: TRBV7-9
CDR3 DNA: TGTGCCAGCAGCTTATCTAGGAACACTGAAGCTTTCTTT
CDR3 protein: CASSLSRNTEAFF

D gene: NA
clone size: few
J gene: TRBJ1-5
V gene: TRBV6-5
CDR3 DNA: TGTGCCAGCAGTTCCCAGGGGCCGAATCAGCCCCAGCATTTT
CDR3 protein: CASSSQGPNQPQHF

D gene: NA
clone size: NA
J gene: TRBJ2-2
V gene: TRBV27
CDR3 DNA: TGTGCCAGCAGTTTTCTATCCGGGGAGCTGTTTTTT
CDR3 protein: CASSFLSGELFF

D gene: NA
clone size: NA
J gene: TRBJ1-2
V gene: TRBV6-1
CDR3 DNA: TGTGCCAGCAGTGATTCCGGGACATACTCTGGGGACTATGGCTACACCTTC
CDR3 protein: CASSDSGTYSGDYGYTF

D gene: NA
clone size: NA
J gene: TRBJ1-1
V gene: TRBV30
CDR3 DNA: TGTGCCTGGAGCGATACAGACACTGAAGCTTTCTTT
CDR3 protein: CAWSDTDTEAFF

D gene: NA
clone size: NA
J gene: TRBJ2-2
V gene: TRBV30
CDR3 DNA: TGTGCCTGGAGCTCCGCTTACAGTCTTGGGAACACCGGGGAGCTGTTTTTT
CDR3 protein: CAWSSAYSLGNTGELFF